These T cell receptor beta chains were read from a single sample in a study of cytomegalovirus exposure and HLA in healthy donors. The repertoire was sequenced with immunoSEQ multiplex PCR; TCRdb's copy has only in-frame clones and lacks some. This sample has about 98,000 clones, with 74% found just once. The material sequenced was PBMCs. The receptors come from a male donor in good health and CMV-seronegative. CDR3s include the opening cysteine and the closing phenylalanine or tryptophan. D genes are given only for firm matches. Only part of the rows carry a size: once, few, many, or a class if the clone is expanded.

TRBV6-6	TRBD1	TRBJ1-3	-	CASSYSGTGGTFTIYF	TGTGCCAGCAGTTACTCCGGGACAGGGGGGACTTTCACCATATATTTT
TRBV25-1	-	TRBJ2-7	-	CASSETRQGEQYF	TGTGCCAGCAGTGAAACGCGGCAGGGCGAGCAGTACTTC
TRBV9	-	TRBJ1-2	once	CASSVAHGVAGYGYTF	TGTGCCAGCAGCGTGGCTCACGGGGTAGCTGGCTATGGCTACACCTTC
TRBV6-4	-	TRBJ2-1	-	CASSDTGYNEQFF	TGTGCCAGCAGTGACACAGGGTACAATGAGCAGTTCTTC
TRBV27	TRBD2	TRBJ2-7	few	CASSTGTSGYSYEQYF	TGTGCCAGCAGTACGGGGACTAGCGGGTACTCCTACGAGCAGTACTTC
TRBV20-1	-	TRBJ2-7	-	CSARVSDSVIF	TGCAGTGCTAGAGTGTCCGACAGCGTCATCTTC
TRBV27	TRBD1	TRBJ1-2	-	CASSLRDRGRNGYTF	TGTGCCAGCAGTTTACGAGACAGGGGGCGAAATGGCTACACCTTC
TRBV30	-	TRBJ2-7	-	CAWSRATLTYEQYF	TGTGCCTGGTCCAGGGCGACCCTTACCTACGAGCAGTACTTC
TRBV4-2	TRBD1	TRBJ1-4	few	CASSQLPGQGVFEKLFF	TGTGCCAGCAGCCAGCTCCCGGGACAGGGAGTTTTTGAAAAACTGTTTTTT
TRBV9	-	TRBJ2-7	-	CASSVSADGSAEQYF	TGTGCCAGCAGCGTTTCGGCGGACGGGAGTGCCGAGCAGTACTTC
TRBV19	-	TRBJ2-5	-	CASSKAGVQETQYF	TGTGCCAGTAGTAAGGCAGGGGTTCAAGAGACCCAGTACTTC
TRBV4-2	-	TRBJ2-7	-	CASSQVDSYYEQYF	TGTGCCAGCAGCCAAGTTGACAGCTATTACGAGCAGTACTTC
TRBV28	TRBD2	TRBJ2-1	-	CASTIQWGLTNEQFF	TGTGCCAGCACCATCCAGTGGGGACTAACCAATGAGCAGTTCTTC
TRBV18	TRBD1	TRBJ2-5	few	CASSPNRGETQYF	TGTGCCAGCTCACCCAACAGGGGAGAGACCCAGTACTTC
TRBV6-1	-	TRBJ2-2	few	CASVAGTLNTGELFF	TGTGCCAGCGTGGCCGGGACACTAAACACCGGGGAGCTGTTTTTT
TRBV6-1	-	TRBJ2-5	-	CASSGQTSWETQYF	TGTGCCAGCAGTGGCCAAACTAGTTGGGAGACCCAGTACTTC
TRBV9	-	TRBJ1-1	-	CASSGLPDRYTEAFF	TGTGCCAGCAGCGGCTTACCGGACAGATACACTGAAGCTTTCTTT
TRBV7-9	-	TRBJ2-3	-	CASSLGLRVEGTDTQYF	TGTGCCAGCAGCTTAGGCCTCCGTGTTGAGGGCACAGATACGCAGTATTTT
TRBV4-3	TRBD2	TRBJ2-5	-	CASSQDWRSGRAEETQYF	TGCGCCAGCAGCCAAGATTGGCGTAGCGGGAGGGCCGAAGAGACCCAGTACTTC
TRBV4-2	-	TRBJ1-2	-	CASSSAGGENYGYTF	TGTGCCAGCAGCTCCGCCGGGGGAGAGAACTATGGCTACACCTTC
TRBV7-9	TRBD2	TRBJ2-7	-	CASSLGSRAGDPYEQYF	TGTGCCAGCAGCTTAGGATCAAGGGCGGGGGACCCCTACGAGCAGTACTTC
TRBV7-2	TRBD1	TRBJ1-2	-	CASSLDDRGYGYTF	TGTGCCAGCAGCTTAGACGACAGGGGCTATGGCTACACCTTC
TRBV29-1	TRBD2	TRBJ2-7	-	CSVETGREVSYEQYF	TGCAGCGTTGAGACGGGGCGGGAGGTCTCCTACGAGCAGTACTTC
TRBV28	-	TRBJ2-7	few	CASRPPGTLYEQYF	TGTGCCAGCAGACCTCCTGGGACACTTTACGAGCAGTACTTC
TRBV19	-	TRBJ1-2	-	CASSQANYGYTF	TGTGCCAGTAGCCAGGCTAACTATGGCTACACCTTC
TRBV29-1	-	TRBJ1-3	once	CSAETGSGNTIYF	TGCAGCGCTGAGACAGGCTCTGGAAACACCATATATTTT
TRBV7-8	TRBD1	TRBJ2-7	-	CASSFRGTGGAYEQYF	TGTGCCAGCAGCTTTCGAGGGACAGGGGGCGCCTACGAGCAGTACTTC
TRBV19	-	TRBJ2-7	once	CASSLRQGSYEQYF	TGTGCCAGTAGTCTTCGTCAGGGCTCCTACGAGCAGTACTTC
TRBV5-1	TRBD2	TRBJ2-3	-	CASSPELSGRGSDTQYF	TGCGCCAGCAGCCCCGAACTCAGCGGGAGGGGATCAGATACGCAGTATTTT
TRBV29-1	-	TRBJ1-1	-	CSVEEPRGTEAFF	TGCAGCGTTGAAGAACCCCGAGGAACTGAAGCTTTCTTT
TRBV4-2	TRBD2	TRBJ2-3	-	CASSQDQGLAGGLTDTQYF	TGTGCCAGCAGCCAAGATCAAGGGCTAGCGGGAGGTTTAACAGATACGCAGTATTTT
TRBV4-1	TRBD2	TRBJ2-1	-	CASSQDWLAGNNEQFF	TGCGCCAGCAGCCAAGATTGGCTAGCGGGGAACAATGAGCAGTTCTTC
TRBV7-2	TRBD1	TRBJ2-3	-	CASSHFRDRELDTQYF	TGTGCCAGCAGCCATTTCCGGGACAGGGAACTAGATACGCAGTATTTT
TRBV10-3	TRBD1	TRBJ1-2	-	CAISESWDRNLYTF	TGTGCCATCAGTGAGTCCTGGGACAGGAATCTCTACACCTTC
TRBV6-5	-	TRBJ1-5	-	CASSVAEGSNQPQHF	TGTGCCAGCAGTGTGGCAGAGGGTAGCAATCAGCCCCAGCATTTT
TRBV4-3	-	TRBJ2-4	once	CASSQEASANIQYF	TGCGCCAGCAGCCAAGAGGCTAGCGCAAACATTCAGTACTTC
TRBV4-1	TRBD2	TRBJ2-7	-	CASSQGLRASGRKDEQYF	TGCGCCAGCAGCCAAGGTCTGCGGGCTAGCGGGAGGAAGGACGAGCAGTACTTC
TRBV5-1	-	TRBJ2-5	-	CASRESGTTYQETQYF	TGCGCCAGCAGAGAGTCCGGGACAACGTACCAAGAGACCCAGTACTTC
TRBV7-9	-	TRBJ2-1	-	CSSSLPNLEQFF	TGTTCCAGCAGCTTACCTAATCTGGAGCAGTTCTTC
TRBV19	TRBD2	TRBJ2-2	-	CASSIERELYTGELFF	TGTGCCAGTAGTATCGAGCGGGAGCTTTACACCGGGGAGCTGTTTTTT
TRBV7-9	TRBD1	TRBJ1-5	-	CASTQGGNQPQHF	TGTGCCAGCACCCAGGGGGGAAATCAGCCCCAGCATTTT
TRBV10-3	-	TRBJ1-5	-	CAISNFESNQPQHF	TGTGCCATCAGCAATTTCGAGTCGAATCAGCCCCAGCATTTT
TRBV10-1	-	TRBJ1-5	-	CASSPNQPQHF	TGCGCCAGCAGTCCTAATCAGCCCCAGCATTTT
TRBV19	-	TRBJ1-5	-	CASQSGDSSNQPQHF	TGTGCCAGTCAGTCCGGGGACTCTAGCAATCAGCCCCAGCATTTT
TRBV20-1	-	TRBJ1-1	-	CSARENTEAFF	TGCAGTGCTCGGGAGAACACTGAAGCTTTCTTT
TRBV30	-	TRBJ2-5	-	CAWRGNHREGRETQYF	TGTGCCTGGAGAGGAAACCACAGGGAGGGAAGGGAGACCCAGTACTTC
TRBV11-2	TRBD1	TRBJ2-3	-	CASSPAGTDTDTQYF	TGTGCCAGCAGCCCAGCCGGGACAGACACAGATACGCAGTATTTT
TRBV4-2	TRBD1	TRBJ1-3	-	CASSQEGTGGLNTIYF	TGTGCCAGCAGCCAAGAGGGGACAGGGGGATTAAACACCATATATTTT
TRBV9	-	TRBJ2-7	once	CASSVASGPSYEQYF	TGTGCCAGCAGCGTAGCAAGCGGACCCTCCTACGAGCAGTACTTC
TRBV30	-	TRBJ1-5	once	CAWTKRGGAGQPQHF	TGTGCCTGGACCAAGAGAGGGGGAGCCGGTCAGCCCCAGCATTTT
TRBV6-1	-	TRBJ1-5	-	CASSEILLSNQPQHF	TGTGCCAGCAGTGAGATATTACTAAGCAATCAGCCCCAGCATTTT